This TCR beta chain was retrieved from a study of human T cells and chemical hapten exposure. Across the whole study: Skin on the upper inner arm, approximately 2 cm by approximately 2 cm in size, was sensitized with 2% DPC. Patch tests applied 0.01% DPC to the upper back and were scored after 6 days. Broader study findings: No change in TCRs above 1 in 1000 frequency was produced by DPC sensitization.

Deletions cut 5 bases from V and 3 bases from J, with 14 bases between. This CDR3 contains 15 residues. CDR1 is SEHNR and CDR2 is FQNEAQ in the germline V gene (reference sequence). TCRdb re-called the RACE reads through MiXCR, storing one row per CDR3 protein. Of about 69,000 distinct CDR3 sequences listed, 9% to 12% were seen once; the top ten hold 6.8%. Time point: patch test 2, 6 weeks after DPC sensitization. As for treatment: therapeutic diphenylcyclopropenone sensitization with weekly scalp DPC. This clonotype was recorded many times. What it binds is not known. The specimen was whole blood, collected in connection with sensitization to the hapten diphenylcyclopropenone (DPC). The origin of this receptor is a woman aged 50 to 65 with alopecia areata. Some clones in this sample may be carry-over from other donors' samples. V is TRBV7-9 and J is TRBJ1-3; D is possibly TRBD1 (6 bases). CDR3 sequence: CASSATTGGGNTIYF. Here the CDR3 DNA reads TGTGCCAGCAGCGCGACGACAGGAGGTGGAAACACCATATATTTT.